This T cell receptor (beta chain) was identified in a study of T cells in Graves' hyperthyroidism and ophthalmopathy. This clonotype came up many times. The CDR3 extends over 13 amino acids. CDR1 is SGHTA and CDR2 is FQGNSA in the germline V gene. V gave up 0 bases and J gave up 6 bases, with 6 bases separating them. RNA transcripts yielded amplified TCR beta CDR3 regions. HTBI primers drove first-round RT-PCR of the TCR CDR3. MiXCR, applied by TCRdb to the multiplex PCR reads, yields one record per CDR3 protein. Of about 560,000 distinct CDR3 sequences listed, 16% are singletons. The receptor comes from a young woman with Graves' hyperthyroidism. The chain recombines TRBV7-2 with TRBJ2-1; D is unclear. The sequenced sample was blood. The CDR3 here is CASSLALSNEQFF. DNA of the CDR3: TGTGCCAGCAGCTTAGCTCTTAGCAATGAGCAGTTCTTC.